The 22 T cell receptor beta chains reported below all come from one sample, sequenced in a study of blood T cell repertoires in COVID-19 (dated by TCRdb to the early 2020s). Library method: the immunoSEQ multiplex PCR assay. The table comes from immuneACCESS by way of TCRdb, which keeps in-frame sequences with V and J called. Part of the clones is missing from these tables; in studies checked, under half for an unresolved V gene and the rest for unknown reasons. Here the sample has under 200,000 clones; 84% occur a single time. Approximately 2.4% of the sample is held by the ten biggest clonotypes. The sample comprised peripheral blood. These receptors all stem from a human donor with acute or convalescent COVID-19. The donor label of this sample is uncertain.

CDR3 protein: CASSLATLGASGELFF. The CDR3 DNA is TGTGCCAGCAGCTTGGCCACCCTGGGCGCGAGCGGGGAGCTGTTTTTT. This chain connects TRBV5-5 to TRBJ2-2; D remains unclear. Germline CDR1 reads SGHKS; CDR2 reads YYEKEE (reference sequence). The CDR3 has 16 amino acids. V dropped 0 bases and J dropped 7 bases, with 16 bases sitting between them.

The CDR3 region has the DNA TGTGCCAGCAGTGCCGGGTTCCTGAGCGAGCAGTACTTC. Its translation: CASSAGFLSEQYF. The V and J genes are TRBV6-7 and TRBJ2-7; D is ambiguous. TRBV6-7 is reported as an ORF; its role is uncertain. The CDR3 length is 13 residues. V was shortened by 5 bases and J by 6 bases, with 14 bases between the two germline ends.

This chain joins TRBV7-9 and TRBJ2-5; 9 nucleotides line up with TRBD2. V lost 5 bases and J lost 6; bases outside the gene matches: 13. Per the germline V gene, CDR1 is SEHNR and CDR2 is FQNEAQ (reference sequence). The CDR3 runs 16 residues. CDR3 residues: CASSPVAGEATKTQYF. The CDR3 DNA reads TGTGCCAGCAGCCCGGTAGCGGGAGAGGCGACGAAGACCCAGTACTTC.

The gene calls are TRBV19 and TRBJ1-6; no firm D call. The CDR3 consists of 12 residues. V lost 0 bases and J lost 14, with 8 bases in between. Germline V gene sequence: CDR1 LNHDA, CDR2 SQIVND (reference sequence). The CDR3, as DNA: TGTGCCAGTAGTATAGAACGCTCGGCCCTCCACTTT. Its protein is CASSIERSALHF.

This clone was recorded only once. The CDR3 DNA reads TGTGCCAGCAGCTTCAATAGCGGGAGCTCCTACGAGCAGTACTTC. Residues: CASSFNSGSSYEQYF. The chain joins TRBV11-2 to TRBJ2-7, with 9 bases lining up with TRBD2. Germline V lookup: CDR1 SGHAT, CDR2 FQNNGV. The ends lost 3 bases at V and 0 bases at J; junction bases unmatched: 3. This CDR3 region has 15 residues.

The V call is TRBV19, the J call TRBJ2-2; 9 bases line up with TRBD1. With 4 bases clipped from V and 1 base from J, the junction kept 1 base outside the gene matches. The CDR3 has 15 amino acids. CDR1 is LNHDA and CDR2 is SQIVND in the germline V gene (reference sequence). The chain's CDR3 is CASSTGQGNTGELFF. The CDR3 DNA is TGTGCCAGTAGTACGGGACAGGGGAACACCGGGGAGCTGTTTTTT.

The chain uses TRBV14 and TRBJ1-4, with D perhaps TRBD1 (5 bases). V lost 0 bases and J lost 8, with 16 bases in between. The germline CDR1 and CDR2 sequences are SGHDN and FVKESK. The CDR3 loop spans 16 amino acids. The CDR3 sequence is CASSQDIRAQGEKLFF. CDR3 DNA: TGTGCCAGCAGCCAAGATATACGGGCCCAGGGAGAAAAACTGTTTTTT.

The chain uses TRBV19 and TRBJ2-7; 11 bases map to TRBD1. The CDR3 totals 13 residues. The V gene's germline CDR1 is LNHDA and CDR2 SQIVND (reference sequence). V shed 6 bases and J 6 bases; nucleotides not matched to a gene: 4. In DNA form, the CDR3 reads TGTGCCAGTAGCCGGACAGGGGGCTTCGAGCAGTACTTC. Translating gives CASSRTGGFEQYF.

The CDR3 DNA reads TGTGCCAGCAGCTCGTCCGGGAACTATGGCTACACCTTC. Translation gives CASSSSGNYGYTF. This sequence joins TRBV7-2 and TRBJ1-2; the D is unclear. The germline V and J ends were trimmed by 4 bases and 2 bases, with 8 bases remaining between them. CDR1 is SGHTA and CDR2 is FQGNSA in the germline V gene. The CDR3 is 13 residues long.

The chain is built from TRBV11-3 and TRBJ2-1, with TRBD2 identical over 12 bases. Germline loops: CDR1 SGHNT, CDR2 YENEEA. The CDR3 is made up of 15 amino acids. The J segment lost 7 bases and the V segment lost 4 bases, leaving 5 bases of the junction unmatched. The CDR3 loop reads CASSSLAGGLNEQFF. For the CDR3, the DNA is TGTGCCAGCAGCTCACTAGCGGGAGGTCTAAATGAGCAGTTCTTC.

The J gene is TRBJ1-2, the V gene TRBV2, with 11 bases fitting TRBD1. The germline V gene encodes CDR1 SNHLY and CDR2 FYNNEI. J lost 0 bases, V lost 0 bases, and 0 bases had no gene match. CDR3 size: 16 residues. CDR3 sequence reads: CASSEAGQGANYGYTF. CDR3 DNA sequence: TGTGCCAGCAGTGAAGCGGGACAGGGGGCTAACTATGGCTACACCTTC. Drawing the rest from reference TRBV2 and TRBJ1-2, the complete variable domain is EPEVTQTPSHQVTQMGQEVILRCVPISNHLYFYWYRQILGQKVEFLVSFYNNEISEKSEIFDDQFSVERPDGSNFTLKIRSTKLEDSAMYFCASSEAGQGANYGYTFGSGTRLTVV.

The chain links TRBV4-2 to TRBJ2-1; maybe TRBD1 (5 bases). The CDR3 length is 13 residues. Germline-derived CDR1 and CDR2 are LGHNA and YNFKEQ. Trimming took off 4 bases at V and 7 bases at J, with 11 bases between the two ends. The CDR3 loop is CASSPGAGNEQFF. The CDR3 bases are TGTGCCAGCAGCCCTGGGGCTGGGAATGAGCAGTTCTTC.

The chain carries TRBV5-8 and TRBJ2-3; tentative D call: TRBD2 (6 bases). There are 15 residues in the CDR3. Germline V gene sequence: CDR1 SGHTS, CDR2 YDEGEE. The V and J ends lost 4 bases and 4 bases respectively, with 16 bases between them. The CDR3 spells CASSLGGRRADTQYF. DNA for the CDR3: TGTGCCAGCAGCCTGGGGGGTAGGCGGGCAGATACGCAGTATTTT.

V usage is TRBV29-1 and J usage is TRBJ2-3, with 9 bases that match TRBD2. Germline values: CDR1 SQVTM, CDR2 ANQGSEA. V shed 3 bases and J 0 bases; nucleotides not matched to a gene: 4. The CDR3 is made up of 15 amino acids. CDR3 protein: CSVDPSGASTDTQYF. The CDR3 DNA follows: TGCAGCGTTGATCCTAGCGGGGCTAGCACAGATACGCAGTATTTT.

The V call is TRBV5-1, the J call TRBJ1-4; TRBD1 matches at 8 bases. The CDR3 has 15 residues. From germline, CDR1 is SGHRS and CDR2 YFSETQ. V shed 2 bases, J shed 1 base, and the junction held 1 base outside the gene matches. CDR3 region: CASSFGQGTNEKLFF. The DNA for the CDR3 is TGCGCCAGCAGCTTTGGACAGGGAACTAATGAAAAACTGTTTTTT.

The chain recombines TRBV18 with TRBJ1-5; 9 positions agree with TRBD1. The germline gives CDR1 KGHSH, CDR2 LQKENI. The CDR3 loop spans 16 amino acids. The trim removed 6 bases at V and 5 bases at J, leaving 11 bases unmatched. In DNA, the CDR3 is TGTGCCAGCTCCGCTGGGAGACAGGGGGTATATCAGCCCCAGCATTTT. It yields the protein CASSAGRQGVYQPQHF.

The gene calls are TRBV6-5 and TRBJ2-7, with a possible D match to TRBD1 (7 bases). Deletions cut 6 bases from V and 7 bases from J, with 16 bases between. Germline assignment: CDR1 MNHEY and CDR2 SVGAGI. This CDR3 has 13 amino acids. The CDR3 sequence: CASRPGGTAEQYF. The CDR3 nucleotides are TGTGCCAGCAGACCAGGGGGGACGGCAGAGCAGTACTTC.

The chain has TRBV6-5 and TRBJ1-5, with 12 bases matching TRBD1. J was trimmed by 7 bases and V by 6 bases; bases with no gene match: 4. This CDR3 has 14 amino acids. In germline, CDR1 is MNHEY, CDR2 SVGAGI. As DNA, the CDR3 is TGTGCCAGCAGGCTGGGACAGGGGGCCCAGCCCCAGCATTTT. It translates to CASRLGQGAQPQHF.

J is TRBJ1-5 and V is TRBV27, with D uncertain. Trimming shortened V by 0 bases and J by 0 bases, and 9 bases separated the two germline ends. CDR3 length: 16 residues. Germline lookup yields CDR1 MNHEY and CDR2 SMNVEV (reference sequence). This CDR3 is CASSLSIPLSNQPQHF. The CDR3 DNA follows: TGTGCCAGCAGTTTATCAATCCCCCTTAGCAATCAGCCCCAGCATTTT.

The CDR3 sequence is CASSLGWGRPGELFF. The CDR3 DNA sequence: TGTGCCAGCAGCTTAGGATGGGGGCGCCCCGGGGAGCTGTTTTTT. This chain connects TRBV7-9 to TRBJ2-2; TRBD1 might be the D (6 bases). There are 15 residues in the CDR3. V lost 1 base, J lost 6 bases, and 12 bases lay in between. Germline CDR1 reads SEHNR; CDR2 reads FQNEAQ (reference sequence).

The rearrangement links TRBV30 to TRBJ2-7, with 10 positions matching TRBD1. The CDR3 length is 13 residues. The V and J ends lost 5 bases and 5 bases, in that order; junction bases with no gene match: 6. The germline CDR1 and CDR2 sequences are GTSNPN and SVGIG (reference sequence). The CDR3 DNA sequence: TGTGCCTGGGGACAGGGGGTGTTGGACGAGCAGTACTTC. This codes for CAWGQGVLDEQYF.

The genes are TRBV10-3 and TRBJ2-1; D is undetermined. The CDR3 covers 15 residues. Germline V CDR1 and CDR2: ENHRY, SYGVKD. The ends were cut back, 4 bases at V and 8 bases at J, with 18 bases in the middle. The CDR3 nucleotides are TGTGCCATCAGTGGTGTGGGCGTAGGCGTCGATGAGCAGTTCTTC. Its protein product is CAISGVGVGVDEQFF.